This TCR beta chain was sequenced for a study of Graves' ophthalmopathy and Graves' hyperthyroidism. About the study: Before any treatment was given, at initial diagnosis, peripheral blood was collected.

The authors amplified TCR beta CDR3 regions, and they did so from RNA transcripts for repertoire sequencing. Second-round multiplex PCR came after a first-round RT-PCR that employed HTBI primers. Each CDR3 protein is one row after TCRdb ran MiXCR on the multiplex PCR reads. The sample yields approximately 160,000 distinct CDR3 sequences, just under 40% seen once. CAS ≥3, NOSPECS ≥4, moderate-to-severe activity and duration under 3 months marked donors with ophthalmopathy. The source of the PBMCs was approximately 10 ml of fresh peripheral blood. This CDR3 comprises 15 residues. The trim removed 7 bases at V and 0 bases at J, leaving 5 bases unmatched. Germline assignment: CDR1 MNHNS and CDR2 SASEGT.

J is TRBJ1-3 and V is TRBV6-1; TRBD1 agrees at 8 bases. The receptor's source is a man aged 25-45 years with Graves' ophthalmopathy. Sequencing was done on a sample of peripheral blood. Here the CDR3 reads CASKLGQVSGNTIYF. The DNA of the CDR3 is TGTGCCAGCAAACTGGGACAGGTCTCTGGAAACACCATATATTTT.